The next 17 T cell receptor beta chains were all read from a single sample in a study of identical twins. TCRdb reprocessed the 5' RACE reads with MiXCR, giving one entry per CDR3 protein. This sample has about 530,000 distinct CDR3 sequences, with about 22% found just once. These data were also filed under a second study, of yellow fever vaccine responses in identical twins.

The sample comprised CD4+ T cells sorted from blood. These TCRs come from a woman aged 18-29 years in good health.

The chain joins TRBV15 to TRBJ1-1; no clear D gene. The V end was cut by 0 bases, the J end by 6 bases, with 17 bases between. CDR1 and CDR2 (germline): LNHNV, YYDKDF (reference sequence). The CDR3 loop spans 16 amino acids. The CDR3 region has the DNA TGTGCCACCAGCAGAGATCGGCAGGCAAGTATTTCTGAAGCTTTCTTT. It codes for CATSRDRQASISEAFF. Using reference TRBV15 and TRBJ1-1 for the parts outside the CDR3, the full variable domain is DAMVIQNPRYQVTQFGKPVTLSCSQTLNHNVMYWYQQKSSQAPKLLFHYYDKDFNNEADTPDNFQSRRPNTSFCFLDIRSPGLGDTAMYLCATSRDRQASISEAFFGQGTRLTVV.

The chain combines TRBV6-1 with TRBJ2-7, with D uncertain. The CDR3 is 14 residues long. The V gene's germline CDR1 is MNHNS and CDR2 SASEGT. V lost 3 bases and J lost 3, with 12 bases in between. The CDR3 bases are TGTGCCAGCAGTGATTCGCGGAACCGCTACGAGCAGTACGTC. Translated, it gives CASSDSRNRYEQYV.

This clonotype came up a few times. This chain joins TRBV7-9 and TRBJ2-7; no definite D call. CDR1 is SEHNR, CDR2 FQNEAQ, per germline (reference sequence). The CDR3 spans 14 residues. The V end was cut by 3 bases, the J end by 3 bases, with 12 bases between. In DNA, the CDR3 is TGTGCCAGCAGCTTGATCCCTAGGAACTACGAGCAGTACTTC. Amino acids: CASSLIPRNYEQYF.

A word on this clonotype: One junction end disagrees with the germline gene, perhaps due to a read error. V usage is TRBV5-1 and J usage is TRBJ2-1; TRBD2 matches 7 bases. The germline V gene encodes CDR1 SGHRS and CDR2 YFSETQ. The CDR3 totals 11 residues. For the CDR3, the DNA is TGCGCCAGCAGCTTGGGGGAGGGAGGAATCTTC. Protein: CASSLGEGGIF.

This clonotype was observed a few times. The chain carries TRBV24-1 and TRBJ2-5, with 7 nucleotides matching TRBD1. The CDR3 is 15 amino acids. Trimming took 0 bases from V and 4 from J; bases not matched to a gene: 4. Germline loops: CDR1 KGHDR, CDR2 SFDVKD. CDR3 in amino acids: CATSDLDRERETQYF. In DNA form, the CDR3 reads TGTGCCACCAGTGATTTGGACAGGGAGAGAGAGACCCAGTACTTC.

This clonotype was seen more than once but under ten times. This chain joins TRBV18 and TRBJ1-5, with D tentatively TRBD1 (6 bases). Germline V gene data show CDR1 as KGHSH and CDR2 as LQKENI. Between the trimmed V and J ends, which lost 4 bases and 3 bases, there was a span of 10 bases. The CDR3 totals 14 residues. CDR3 coding DNA: TGTGCCAGCTCACGAAACAGGGACAATCAGCCCCAGCATTTT. It encodes CASSRNRDNQPQHF.

This clonotype was observed a handful of times. The chain employs TRBV28 and TRBJ2-3; TRBD2 agrees at 8 bases. J gave up 6 bases and V 6 bases, and 8 bases lay outside the gene matches. Germline V gives CDR1 MDHEN, CDR2 SYDVKM. The CDR3 sequence is 14 residues long. CDR3 loop: CASRKSGGADTQYF. DNA for the CDR3: TGTGCCAGCAGGAAAAGCGGGGGAGCTGATACGCAGTATTTT.

This clonotype was seen at least ten times. The chain joins TRBV12-3 or TRBV12-4 to TRBJ1-1; D is perhaps TRBD1 (6 bases). Trimming left V 7 bases short and J 0 bases short, with 21 bases between. The CDR3 totals 17 residues. CDR3 DNA: TGTGCCAGCACCCGGTCCGGGACAAGAACTGTGAACACTGAAGCTTTCTTT. Translating it yields CASTRSGTRTVNTEAFF.

The chain combines TRBV12-3 or TRBV12-4 with TRBJ2-5, with a possible D match to TRBD2 (6 bases). V lost 6 bases and J lost 5, with 13 bases in between. The CDR3 length is 13 residues. This CDR3 reads CASRRDPPETQYF. The CDR3 DNA follows: TGTGCCAGCAGGCGGGACCCCCCGGAGACCCAGTACTTC.

The rearrangement links TRBV11-3 to TRBJ2-5, with unresolved D. Germline V gene lookup returns CDR1 SGHNT and CDR2 YENEEA. CDR3 size: 16 residues. V was clipped by 3 bases and J by 3 bases, with 17 bases between them. CDR3 DNA sequence: TGTGCCAGCAGCTTTGGACGAGTGGAGTCTAAAGAGACCCAGTACTTC. It yields the protein CASSFGRVESKETQYF.

The chain is built from TRBV20-1 and TRBJ2-1, with TRBD2 as a possible D gene (5 bases). Germline V gives CDR1 DFQATT, CDR2 SNEGSKA (reference sequence). Between the trimmed V and J ends, which lost 6 bases and 2 bases, there was a span of 8 bases. The CDR3 sequence is 12 residues long. The chain's CDR3 is CSAGAAYNEQFF. The CDR3 region has the DNA TGCAGTGCAGGAGCGGCCTACAATGAGCAGTTCTTC.

This clonotype was detected a few times. This chain links TRBV28 with TRBJ2-7; 11 bases are a match to TRBD2. Germline-derived CDR1 and CDR2 are MDHEN and SYDVKM. The CDR3 has 14 amino acids. V dropped 8 bases and J dropped 2; count of bases not matched to a gene: 5. As DNA, the CDR3 is TGTGCCAGCGTAGCGGGGGGGCCCACCTACGAGCAGTACGTC. This encodes CASVAGGPTYEQYV.

The gene calls are TRBV4-1 and TRBJ2-3; no firm D call. This CDR3 region has 16 residues. V was cut by 2 bases and J by 0 bases, with 12 bases left in between. The germline gives CDR1 MGHRA, CDR2 YSYEKL. The CDR3 DNA sequence: TGCGCCAGCAGCCAAACATCTGTCACTAGCACAGATACGCAGTATTTT. It encodes CASSQTSVTSTDTQYF.

This clonotype was seen a handful of times. The chain's CDR3 is CASNTLGGEQFF. The CDR3 DNA reads TGTGCCAGCAACACCCTGGGGGGTGAGCAGTTCTTC. The chain couples TRBV2 to TRBJ2-1; D possibly corresponds to TRBD2 (6 bases). This CDR3 has 12 amino acids. V shed 7 bases and J shed 9 bases, with 13 bases lying between them. Germline CDR1 and CDR2: SNHLY and FYNNEI.

This chain connects TRBV7-9 to TRBJ1-2; D remains ambiguous. Germline loops: CDR1 SEHNR, CDR2 FQNEAQ (reference sequence). The CDR3 loop spans 14 amino acids. V was pared by 5 bases and J by 6 bases, with 16 bases between. The CDR3 here is CASSRSRLLDGYTF. CDR3 bases: TGTGCCAGCAGCCGTTCCAGGTTGCTAGATGGCTACACCTTC.

This clonotype appeared a few times. V and J are TRBV9 and TRBJ2-5; D is uncertain. The CDR3 extends over 14 amino acids. CDR1 SGDLS and CDR2 YYNGEE come from the germline V gene. The ends were cut back, 4 bases at V and 7 bases at J, with 17 bases in the middle. CDR3 region: CASSPRSVGWTQYF. CDR3 in DNA: TGTGCCAGCAGCCCCAGGTCGGTTGGGTGGACCCAGTACTTC. Variable domain in full (rest from reference TRBV9 and TRBJ2-5): DSGVTQTPKHLITATGQRVTLRCSPRSGDLSVYWYQQSLDQGLQFLIQYYNGEERAKGNILERFSAQQFPDLHSELNLSSLELGDSALYFCASSPRSVGWTQYFGPGTRLLVL.

In this sample, this clonotype turned up a few times. This sequence joins TRBV5-1 and TRBJ1-6; D remains unclear. The CDR3 is made up of 13 amino acids. With 4 bases removed from V and 7 bases from J, the gap between germline ends came to 9 bases. Germline CDR1 is SGHRS and CDR2 is YFSETQ. CDR3 loop: CASSIDLNSPLHF. The CDR3, as DNA: TGCGCCAGCAGCATAGACCTGAATTCACCCCTCCACTTT.